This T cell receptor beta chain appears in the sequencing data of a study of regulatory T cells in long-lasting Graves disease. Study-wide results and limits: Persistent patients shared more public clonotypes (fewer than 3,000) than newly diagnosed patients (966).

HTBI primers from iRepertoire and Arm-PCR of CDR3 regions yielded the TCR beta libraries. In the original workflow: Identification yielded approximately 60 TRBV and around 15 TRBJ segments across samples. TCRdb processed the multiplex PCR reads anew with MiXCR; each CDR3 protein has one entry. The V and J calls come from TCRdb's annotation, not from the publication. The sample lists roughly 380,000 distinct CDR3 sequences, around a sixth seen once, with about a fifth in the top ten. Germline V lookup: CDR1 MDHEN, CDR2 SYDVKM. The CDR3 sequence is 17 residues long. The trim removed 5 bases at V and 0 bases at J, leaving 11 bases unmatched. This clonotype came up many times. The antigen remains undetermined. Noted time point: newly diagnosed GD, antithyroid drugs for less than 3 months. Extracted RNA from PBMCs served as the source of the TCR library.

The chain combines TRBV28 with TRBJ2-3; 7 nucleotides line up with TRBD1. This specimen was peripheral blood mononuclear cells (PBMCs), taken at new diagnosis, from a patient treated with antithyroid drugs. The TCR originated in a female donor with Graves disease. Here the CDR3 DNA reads TGTGCCAGCAGTGACAGGGAAGGATTCGATAGCACAGATACGCAGTATTTT. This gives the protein CASSDREGFDSTDTQYF. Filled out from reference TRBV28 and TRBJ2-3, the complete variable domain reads DVKVTQSSRYLVKRTGEKVFLECVQDMDHENMFWYRQDPGLGLRLIYFSYDVKMKEKGDIPEGYSVSREKKERFSLILESASTNQTSMYLCASSDREGFDSTDTQYFGPGTRLTVL.